The rows below give T cell receptor beta chains drawn from one sample of a study of blood T cells in healthy people across ages. Each CDR3 protein is one row after TCRdb ran MiXCR on the 5' RACE reads. The table has around 800,000 distinct CDR3 sequences, 60% to 80% seen once. The sequenced sample consisted of blood. The receptors here all came from a man aged 25 to 45 in good health. The CDR3 runs from the conserved cysteine through the conserved F or W. A D gene is named only where the DNA matches it firmly. Size values are once, few and many counts, or a class for expanded clones, and some rows have none.

abundance: few; d_gene: .; v_gene: TRBV6-5; j_gene: TRBJ2-3; CDR3nt: TGTGCCAGCAGTTGGTCGACTAGCACAGATACGCAGTATTTT; CDR3aa: CASSWSTSTDTQYF
abundance: .; d_gene: TRBD2; v_gene: TRBV4-2; j_gene: TRBJ2-5; CDR3nt: TGTGCCAGCAGCCAAGATGAAAGGCGGGGGATCCCCTCACAAGAGACCCAGTACTTC; CDR3aa: CASSQDERRGIPSQETQYF
abundance: .; d_gene: .; v_gene: TRBV12-3/TRBV12-4; j_gene: TRBJ2-1; CDR3nt: TGTGCCAGCAGTTTACTTCGGGGCTACAATGAGCAGTTCTTC; CDR3aa: CASSLLRGYNEQFF
abundance: .; d_gene: .; v_gene: TRBV4-3; j_gene: TRBJ1-2; CDR3nt: TGCGCCAGCAGCCAATACTGGACAGCCTATGGCTACACCTTC; CDR3aa: CASSQYWTAYGYTF
abundance: .; d_gene: TRBD1; v_gene: TRBV12-3/TRBV12-4; j_gene: TRBJ1-4; CDR3nt: TGTGCCAGCAGTTTTTTCGGGGACAGACTAACAAAGGCTAATGAAAAACTGTTTTTT; CDR3aa: CASSFFGDRLTKANEKLFF
abundance: .; d_gene: .; v_gene: TRBV4-3; j_gene: TRBJ1-2; CDR3nt: TGCGCCAGCAGCCAAGAGGGGATCAGGGGCGGCTACACCTTC; CDR3aa: CASSQEGIRGGYTF
abundance: .; d_gene: .; v_gene: TRBV5-6; j_gene: TRBJ2-7; CDR3nt: TGTGCCAGCAGCCCAGGACTAATCGTCTCCTACGAGCAGTACTTC; CDR3aa: CASSPGLIVSYEQYF
abundance: few; d_gene: TRBD1; v_gene: TRBV18; j_gene: TRBJ2-3; CDR3nt: TGTGCCAGCTCACCGGACAGGGGCAGGGATACGCAGTATTTT; CDR3aa: CASSPDRGRDTQYF
abundance: few; d_gene: TRBD2; v_gene: TRBV20-1; j_gene: TRBJ2-1; CDR3nt: TGCAGTGCTAGACCTGGGGTTGGACTAGCGGGGTACAATGAGCAGTTCTTC; CDR3aa: CSARPGVGLAGYNEQFF
abundance: .; d_gene: .; v_gene: TRBV20-1; j_gene: TRBJ1-6; CDR3nt: TGCAGTGCCCACCCGGCCTCACCCCTCCACTTT; CDR3aa: CSAHPASPLHF
abundance: .; d_gene: .; v_gene: TRBV20-1; j_gene: TRBJ1-4; CDR3nt: TGCAGTGCTAGGGGGGGGAGTGAGGAAAAACTGTTTTTT; CDR3aa: CSARGGSEEKLFF
abundance: .; d_gene: .; v_gene: TRBV24-1; j_gene: TRBJ1-2; CDR3nt: TGTGCCACCAGTGATTATACGCAGCGCTATGGCTACACCTTC; CDR3aa: CATSDYTQRYGYTF
abundance: .; d_gene: .; v_gene: TRBV4-2; j_gene: TRBJ2-5; CDR3nt: TGTGCCAGCAGCCAAGATGCCAGTAAAGAGACCCAGTACTTC; CDR3aa: CASSQDASKETQYF
abundance: .; d_gene: .; v_gene: TRBV7-3; j_gene: TRBJ2-5; CDR3nt: TGTGCCAGCAGCCGGGGAGGAGCAGGGGTAGAGACCCAGTACTTC; CDR3aa: CASSRGGAGVETQYF
abundance: .; d_gene: .; v_gene: TRBV18; j_gene: TRBJ2-1; CDR3nt: TGTGCCAGCTCACCACCGTCGACGAGCTACTACAATGAGCAGTTCTTC; CDR3aa: CASSPPSTSYYNEQFF
abundance: few; d_gene: TRBD2; v_gene: TRBV4-1; j_gene: TRBJ2-5; CDR3nt: TGCGCCAGCAGCCAAGAGCAGCGGGGCGAGACCCAGTACTTC; CDR3aa: CASSQEQRGETQYF
abundance: .; d_gene: TRBD1; v_gene: TRBV12-3/TRBV12-4; j_gene: TRBJ2-1; CDR3nt: TGTGCCAGCAGCCCGGGACAGGGTCCCCACAATGAGCAGTTCTTC; CDR3aa: CASSPGQGPHNEQFF
abundance: .; d_gene: TRBD1; v_gene: TRBV6-5; j_gene: TRBJ2-7; CDR3nt: TGTGCCAGCAGTTACGAACCGACAGGGGGAGGCTACGAGCAGTACTTC; CDR3aa: CASSYEPTGGGYEQYF
abundance: .; d_gene: TRBD2; v_gene: TRBV4-3; j_gene: TRBJ2-3; CDR3nt: TGCGCCAGCAGCCAAGGACTATTAGCGGGGGGTTTCACAGATACGCAGTATTTT; CDR3aa: CASSQGLLAGGFTDTQYF
abundance: few; d_gene: TRBD2; v_gene: TRBV4-2; j_gene: TRBJ2-5; CDR3nt: TGTGCCAGCAGCCAAGGAAGTAGCGGGGGCCAAGAGACCCAGTACTTC; CDR3aa: CASSQGSSGGQETQYF
abundance: .; d_gene: .; v_gene: TRBV20-1; j_gene: TRBJ2-1; CDR3nt: TGCAGTGCTATCCCCTTTCTGGCGGGACACTCCTACAATGAGCAGTTCTTC; CDR3aa: CSAIPFLAGHSYNEQFF
abundance: .; d_gene: .; v_gene: TRBV20-1; j_gene: TRBJ2-7; CDR3nt: TGCAGTCCCTTGAAGGAAGCCTACGAGCAGTACTTC; CDR3aa: CSPLKEAYEQYF
abundance: .; d_gene: .; v_gene: TRBV30; j_gene: TRBJ1-4; CDR3nt: TGTGCCTGGATGGGCGCAACTAATGAAAAACTGTTTTTT; CDR3aa: CAWMGATNEKLFF
abundance: .; d_gene: .; v_gene: TRBV20-1; j_gene: TRBJ2-1; CDR3nt: TGCAGTGGGGCCAGGTACAATGAGCAGTTCTTC; CDR3aa: CSGARYNEQFF
abundance: .; d_gene: .; v_gene: TRBV13; j_gene: TRBJ2-7; CDR3nt: TGTGCCAGCAGGCCACTAGCTGGCTACGAGCAGTACTTC; CDR3aa: CASRPLAGYEQYF
abundance: .; d_gene: .; v_gene: TRBV29-1; j_gene: TRBJ1-4; CDR3nt: TGCAGCGCCGAATGGGGGGGCGAAGAACTGTTTTTT; CDR3aa: CSAEWGGEELFF
abundance: once; d_gene: .; v_gene: TRBV5-1; j_gene: TRBJ2-7; CDR3nt: TGCGCCAGCAAAGACCGGGACATATCCTACGAGCAGTACTTC; CDR3aa: CASKDRDISYEQYF
abundance: .; d_gene: TRBD2; v_gene: TRBV4-3; j_gene: TRBJ2-1; CDR3nt: TGCGCCAGCGGCCAAGATCGGACTAGCAATGAGCAGTTCTTC; CDR3aa: CASGQDRTSNEQFF
abundance: .; d_gene: .; v_gene: TRBV27; j_gene: TRBJ1-2; CDR3nt: TGTGCCAGCAGTTTATCCACGACCTATGGCTACACCTTC; CDR3aa: CASSLSTTYGYTF
abundance: .; d_gene: TRBD1; v_gene: TRBV28; j_gene: TRBJ1-5; CDR3nt: TGTGCCAGCAACCCCCACACTCGGGCGGACAGGGGGCATGTGCGCAATCAGCCCCAGCATTTT; CDR3aa: CASNPHTRADRGHVRNQPQHF
abundance: .; d_gene: TRBD1; v_gene: TRBV6-5; j_gene: TRBJ2-2; CDR3nt: TGTGCCAGCAGTTTCCGGGACAGGGCCAACACCGGGGAGCTGTTTTTT; CDR3aa: CASSFRDRANTGELFF
abundance: .; d_gene: TRBD2; v_gene: TRBV12-3/TRBV12-4; j_gene: TRBJ2-7; CDR3nt: TGTGCCAGCAGTTTCCCGGGACTAGCGAATACCTACGAGCAGTACTTC; CDR3aa: CASSFPGLANTYEQYF
abundance: few; d_gene: TRBD1; v_gene: TRBV7-2; j_gene: TRBJ2-5; CDR3nt: TGTGCCAGCAGCTCCCTAGACAGGGGCCAAGAGACCCAGTACTTC; CDR3aa: CASSSLDRGQETQYF
abundance: .; d_gene: .; v_gene: TRBV27; j_gene: TRBJ2-5; CDR3nt: TGTGCCAGCAGTTTCGTCCGAGGGGGGGCACGGGAGACCCAGTACTTC; CDR3aa: CASSFVRGGARETQYF
abundance: .; d_gene: TRBD1; v_gene: TRBV20-1; j_gene: TRBJ2-3; CDR3nt: TGCAGTGCCAGCCCGGGACAGGGGACAGATACGCAGTATTTT; CDR3aa: CSASPGQGTDTQYF
abundance: .; d_gene: TRBD1; v_gene: TRBV4-3; j_gene: TRBJ2-6; CDR3nt: TGCGCCAGCAGCCAAGGCCGGACAGGACTCTCTGGGGCCAACGTCCTGACTTTC; CDR3aa: CASSQGRTGLSGANVLTF
abundance: few; d_gene: TRBD2; v_gene: TRBV4-3; j_gene: TRBJ2-1; CDR3nt: TGCGCCAGCAGCCAAAAACTAGCGGGGAAGGTATGTGAGCAGTTCTTC; CDR3aa: CASSQKLAGKVCEQFF
abundance: few; d_gene: TRBD1; v_gene: TRBV7-2; j_gene: TRBJ2-4; CDR3nt: TGTGCCAGCAGCCCTGGGACAGGGCGTTTGGTTCAGTACTTC; CDR3aa: CASSPGTGRLVQYF
abundance: .; d_gene: TRBD1; v_gene: TRBV4-3; j_gene: TRBJ2-2; CDR3nt: TGCGCCAGCAGCCCCTTCGGGGACAGGGGGAACACCGGGGAGCTGTTTTTT; CDR3aa: CASSPFGDRGNTGELFF
abundance: few; d_gene: TRBD2; v_gene: TRBV27; j_gene: TRBJ2-3; CDR3nt: TGTGCCAGCAGTAGGGGACTAGCGGGAGGCACAGATACGCAGTATTTT; CDR3aa: CASSRGLAGGTDTQYF
abundance: once; d_gene: .; v_gene: TRBV6-4; j_gene: TRBJ1-6; CDR3nt: TGTGCCAGCAGTGAGGGTTATAATTCACCCCTCCACTTT; CDR3aa: CASSEGYNSPLHF
abundance: .; d_gene: .; v_gene: TRBV12-3/TRBV12-4; j_gene: TRBJ1-6; CDR3nt: TGTGCCAGCACCATTTCGAGCCTACCCCTCCACTTT; CDR3aa: CASTISSLPLHF
abundance: .; d_gene: TRBD1; v_gene: TRBV10-3; j_gene: TRBJ2-5; CDR3nt: TGTGCCATCAGCCCTGAGGTTGGAAGGGACAGTCAAGAGACCCAGTACTTC; CDR3aa: CAISPEVGRDSQETQYF
abundance: few; d_gene: TRBD2; v_gene: TRBV27; j_gene: TRBJ2-3; CDR3nt: TGTGCCAGCAGTCATGGACTAGCGAACACAGATACGCAGTATTTT; CDR3aa: CASSHGLANTDTQYF
abundance: .; d_gene: .; v_gene: TRBV3-1; j_gene: TRBJ2-3; CDR3nt: TGTGCCAGCAGCTCAACGGGGTCTAGCCCAGATGCGCAGTATTTT; CDR3aa: CASSSTGSSPDAQYF
abundance: once; d_gene: .; v_gene: TRBV5-6; j_gene: TRBJ1-4; CDR3nt: TGTGCCAGCTCTCCTCGGTTTGGGACTAATGAAAAACTGTTTTTT; CDR3aa: CASSPRFGTNEKLFF
abundance: few; d_gene: TRBD2; v_gene: TRBV7-2; j_gene: TRBJ2-1; CDR3nt: TGTGCCAGCAGCTTACCTAGCGGGTACTACAATGAGCAGTTCTTC; CDR3aa: CASSLPSGYYNEQFF
abundance: .; d_gene: .; v_gene: TRBV6-5; j_gene: TRBJ2-1; CDR3nt: TGTGCCAGCAGTTCCTCCGGGACGGAGTTCCTGATCTACAATGAGCAGTTCTTC; CDR3aa: CASSSSGTEFLIYNEQFF
abundance: few; d_gene: .; v_gene: TRBV27; j_gene: TRBJ1-1; CDR3nt: TGTGCCAGCAGTTTAAACGTTTACACTGAAGCTTTCTTT; CDR3aa: CASSLNVYTEAFF
abundance: .; d_gene: TRBD2; v_gene: TRBV7-2; j_gene: TRBJ2-5; CDR3nt: TGTGCCAGCAGCACCAGACTAGCGGGGGCTAGAGTCTACAATGAGCAGTACTTC; CDR3aa: CASSTRLAGARVYNEQYF
abundance: few; d_gene: .; v_gene: TRBV29-1; j_gene: TRBJ2-4; CDR3nt: TGCAGCGTTGTGGTACCTTTTGGAGTAAACATTCAGTACTTC; CDR3aa: CSVVVPFGVNIQYF
abundance: .; d_gene: .; v_gene: TRBV7-2; j_gene: TRBJ1-2; CDR3nt: TGTGCCAGCAGCCCCCCGTATCCGGCTAACTATGGCTACACCTTC; CDR3aa: CASSPPYPANYGYTF